This T cell receptor beta chain was recorded in a study of OX40 agonist ivuxolimab in advanced cancers. Trimming took off 6 bases at V and 5 bases at J, with 13 bases between the two ends. This CDR3 has 13 residues. CDR1 and CDR2 from the germline V gene are MDHEN and SYDVKM. Using immunoSEQ multiplex PCR, the repertoire was profiled, and TCRdb retains in-frame clones only, with some absent. This sample has 42,000 or so clones, with over 75% found just once. The gene calls are TRBV28 and TRBJ2-5, with a weak D call TRBD2 (6 bases). The sequences come from CD4+ or CD8+ T cells sorted from blood, collected in a trial of the OX40 agonist ivuxolimab. The TCR sequence derives from an adult with an advanced solid tumor such as melanoma, head and neck, liver or kidney cancer. The CDR3 here is CASRPSVQETQYF. The DNA of the CDR3 is TGTGCCAGCAGACCTAGCGTACAGGAGACCCAGTACTTC.